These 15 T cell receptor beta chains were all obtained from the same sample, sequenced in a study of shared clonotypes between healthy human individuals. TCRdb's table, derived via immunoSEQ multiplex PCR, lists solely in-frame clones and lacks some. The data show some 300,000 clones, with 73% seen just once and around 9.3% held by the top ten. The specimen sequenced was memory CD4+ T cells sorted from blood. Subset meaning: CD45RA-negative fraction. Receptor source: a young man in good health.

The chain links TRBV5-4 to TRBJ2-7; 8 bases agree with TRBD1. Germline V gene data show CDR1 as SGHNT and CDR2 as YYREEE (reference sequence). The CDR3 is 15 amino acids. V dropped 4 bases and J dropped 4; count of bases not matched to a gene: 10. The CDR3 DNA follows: TGTGCCAGCAGCCCAGGGGGCGAGGAGTTGTACGAGCAGTACTTC. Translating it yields CASSPGGEELYEQYF.

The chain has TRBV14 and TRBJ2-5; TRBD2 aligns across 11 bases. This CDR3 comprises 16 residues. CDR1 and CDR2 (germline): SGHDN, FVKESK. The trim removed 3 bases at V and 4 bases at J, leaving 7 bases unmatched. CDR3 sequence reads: CASSQVGLAVGETQYF. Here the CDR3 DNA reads TGTGCCAGCAGCCAGGTGGGACTAGCGGTCGGAGAGACCCAGTACTTC.

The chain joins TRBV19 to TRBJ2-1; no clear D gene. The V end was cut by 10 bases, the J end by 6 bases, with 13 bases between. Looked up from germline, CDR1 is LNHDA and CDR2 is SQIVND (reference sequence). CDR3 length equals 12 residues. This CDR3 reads CATNKGSNEQFF. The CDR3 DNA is TGTGCCACAAACAAGGGATCCAATGAGCAGTTCTTC.

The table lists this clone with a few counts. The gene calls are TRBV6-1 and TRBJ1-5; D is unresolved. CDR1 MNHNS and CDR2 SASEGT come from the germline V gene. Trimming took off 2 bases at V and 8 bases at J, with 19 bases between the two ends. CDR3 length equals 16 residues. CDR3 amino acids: CASSEYRDRDIKPQHF. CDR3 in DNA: TGTGCCAGCAGTGAATATAGGGATAGGGATATCAAGCCCCAGCATTTT.

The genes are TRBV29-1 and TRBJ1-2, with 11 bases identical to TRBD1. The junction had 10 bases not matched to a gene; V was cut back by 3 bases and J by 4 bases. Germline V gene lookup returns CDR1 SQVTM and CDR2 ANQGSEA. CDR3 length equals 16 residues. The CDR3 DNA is TGCAGCGTTGACTGGACAGGGGGCGGGAAGGGCTATGGCTACACCTTC. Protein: CSVDWTGGGKGYGYTF.

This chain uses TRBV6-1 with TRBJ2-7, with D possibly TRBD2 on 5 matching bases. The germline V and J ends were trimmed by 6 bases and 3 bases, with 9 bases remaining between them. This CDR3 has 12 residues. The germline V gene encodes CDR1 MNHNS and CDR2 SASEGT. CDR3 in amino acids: CASSHGIYEQYF. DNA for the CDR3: TGTGCCAGCAGCCACGGGATCTACGAGCAGTACTTC.

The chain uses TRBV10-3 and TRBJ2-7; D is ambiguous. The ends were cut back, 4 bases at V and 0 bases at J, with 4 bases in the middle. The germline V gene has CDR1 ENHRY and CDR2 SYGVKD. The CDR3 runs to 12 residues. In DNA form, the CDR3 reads TGTGCCATCAGTGGGTACTCCTACGAGCAGTACTTC. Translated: CAISGYSYEQYF.

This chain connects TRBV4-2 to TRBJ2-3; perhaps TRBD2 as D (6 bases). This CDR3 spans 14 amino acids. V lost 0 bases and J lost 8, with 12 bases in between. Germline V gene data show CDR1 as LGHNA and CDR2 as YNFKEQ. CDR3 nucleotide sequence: TGTGCCAGCAGCCAAGATTGGAGGGTGGGTACGCAGTATTTT. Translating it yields CASSQDWRVGTQYF.

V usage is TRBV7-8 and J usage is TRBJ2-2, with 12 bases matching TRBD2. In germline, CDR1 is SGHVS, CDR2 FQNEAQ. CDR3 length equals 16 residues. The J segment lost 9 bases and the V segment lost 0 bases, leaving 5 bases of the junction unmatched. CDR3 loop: CASSLAATSGRRELFF. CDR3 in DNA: TGTGCCAGCAGCTTAGCGGCGACTAGCGGGAGACGGGAGCTGTTTTTT.

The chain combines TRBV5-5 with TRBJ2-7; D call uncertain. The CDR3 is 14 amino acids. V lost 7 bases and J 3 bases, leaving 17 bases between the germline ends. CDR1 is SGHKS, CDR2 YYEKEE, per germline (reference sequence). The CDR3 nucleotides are TGTGCCAGCTCTGTCCTATTCTATGACTACGAGCAGTACTTC. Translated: CASSVLFYDYEQYF. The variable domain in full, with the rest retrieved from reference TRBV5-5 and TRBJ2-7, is DAGVTQSPTHLIKTRGQQVTLRCSPISGHKSVSWYQQVLGQGPQFIFQYYEKEERGRGNFPDRFSARQFPNYSSELNVNALLLGDSALYLCASSVLFYDYEQYFGPGTRLTVT.

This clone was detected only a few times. The CDR3: CASRGTALGANVLTF. Written as DNA, the CDR3 is TGTGCCAGTAGGGGGACAGCTTTAGGGGCCAACGTCCTGACTTTC. The chain uses TRBV19 and TRBJ2-6; 7 positions match TRBD1. The CDR3 contains 15 residues. Per the germline V gene, CDR1 is LNHDA and CDR2 is SQIVND (reference sequence). V gave up 6 bases and J gave up 4 bases; unmatched junction bases: 6.

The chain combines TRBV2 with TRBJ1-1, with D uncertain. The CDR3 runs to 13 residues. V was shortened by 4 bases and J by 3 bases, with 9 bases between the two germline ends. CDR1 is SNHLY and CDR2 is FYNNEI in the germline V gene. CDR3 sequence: CASSVSGYTEAFF. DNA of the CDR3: TGTGCCAGCAGTGTTTCCGGTTACACTGAAGCTTTCTTT.

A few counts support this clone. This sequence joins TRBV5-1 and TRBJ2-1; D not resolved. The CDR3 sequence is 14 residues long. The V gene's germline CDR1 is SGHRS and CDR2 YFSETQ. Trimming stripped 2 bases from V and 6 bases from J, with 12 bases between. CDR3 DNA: TGCGCCAGCAGCTTTGGTCAATCCGGCAATGAGCAGTTCTTC. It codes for CASSFGQSGNEQFF.

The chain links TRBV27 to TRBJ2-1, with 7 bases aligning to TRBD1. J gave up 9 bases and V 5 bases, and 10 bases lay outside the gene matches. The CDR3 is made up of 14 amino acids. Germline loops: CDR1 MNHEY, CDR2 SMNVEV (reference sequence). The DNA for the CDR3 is TGTGCCAGCAGTCCTCGACAGGGTGGGGGTGAGCAGTTCTTC. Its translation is CASSPRQGGGEQFF.

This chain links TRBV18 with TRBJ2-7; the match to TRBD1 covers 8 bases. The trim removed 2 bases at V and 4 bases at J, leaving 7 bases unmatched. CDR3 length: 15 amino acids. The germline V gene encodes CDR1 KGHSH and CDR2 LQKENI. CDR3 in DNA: TGTGCCAGCTCACCAATCACAGGGGGAGAATACGAGCAGTACTTC. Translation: CASSPITGGEYEQYF.